This T cell receptor (beta chain) was found in a study of blood T cell repertoires in COVID-19. Study overall: Specimens from acute and convalescent COVID-19 originated in the United States, Italy and Spain. The cDNA or gDNA used as material had been derived from T cells, B-cell-depleted T cells, or PBMCs.

Original analysis: By means of reference gene primer amplification, nucleated cell counts were estimated. Method: immunoSEQ multiplex PCR; TCRdb's copy keeps in-frame clones and lacks some. V and J calls and clone size are given by that table; D and trimming were obtained from the DNA. The sample has some 260,000 clones, around 89% seen once; the top ten hold 0.99%. The CDR3 contains 13 residues. The germline V and J ends were trimmed by 4 bases and 7 bases, with 13 bases remaining between them. Per germline, CDR1 SEHNR and CDR2 FQNEAQ (reference sequence). This chain joins TRBV7-9 and TRBJ1-2; a possible D gene is TRBD1 (6 bases). Material for sequencing was peripheral blood. The origin of this receptor is a middle-aged woman who had recovered from COVID-19. CDR3 residues: CASSSGGARGYTF. In DNA form, the CDR3 reads TGTGCCAGCAGCTCTGGGGGCGCGCGTGGCTACACCTTC.